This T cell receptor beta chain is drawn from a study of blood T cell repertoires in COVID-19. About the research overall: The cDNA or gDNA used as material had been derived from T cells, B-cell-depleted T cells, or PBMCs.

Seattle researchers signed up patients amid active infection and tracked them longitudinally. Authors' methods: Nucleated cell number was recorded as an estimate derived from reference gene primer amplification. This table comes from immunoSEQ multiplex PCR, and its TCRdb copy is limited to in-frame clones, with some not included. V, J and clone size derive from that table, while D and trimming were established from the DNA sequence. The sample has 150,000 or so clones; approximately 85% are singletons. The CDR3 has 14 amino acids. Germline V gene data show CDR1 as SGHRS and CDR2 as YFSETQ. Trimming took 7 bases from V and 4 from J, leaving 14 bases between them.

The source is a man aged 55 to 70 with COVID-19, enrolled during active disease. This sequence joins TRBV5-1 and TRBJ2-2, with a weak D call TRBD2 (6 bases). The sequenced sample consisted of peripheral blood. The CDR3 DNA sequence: TGCGCCAGCGGGACTTCTCTTAGCACCGGGGAGCTGTTTTTT. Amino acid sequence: CASGTSLSTGELFF.